The next 28 T cell receptor beta chains were all read from a single sample in a study of shared clonotypes between healthy human individuals (dated by TCRdb to 2020 to 2021). The library came from the immunoSEQ multiplex PCR assay. TCRdb re-hosts the immuneACCESS table, in-frame sequences only. Its copies lack some clones; in the studies checked, an unresolved V gene accounts for under half of them, and the cause for the rest is not known. In all, the sample holds around 700,000 clones, and 92% of those were seen once. The leading ten clones occupy about 24% of the sample. For the CD8 naive samples, CD45RO-negative cells were positively selected for CCR7, yielding a CD45RA+CCR7+ population from which TemRA cells were excluded. The specimen was naive CD8+ T cells sorted from blood. The intended sense of this specimen's cell subset or site label: CD45RA+CCR7+. The origin of the receptors is a man aged 25-40 years in good health.

CDR3 in DNA: TGCGCCAGCAGCCAAGATATGGTACAGCTCTATGGCTACACCTTC. This translates into CASSQDMVQLYGYTF. This chain uses TRBV4-1 with TRBJ1-2; D remains ambiguous. The CDR3 is made up of 15 amino acids. Per the germline V gene, CDR1 is MGHRA and CDR2 is YSYEKL. Trimming took 0 bases from V and 4 from J, leaving 12 bases between them.

The gene calls are TRBV5-1 and TRBJ1-2; 9 nucleotides align to TRBD1. The CDR3 extends over 16 amino acids. The germline V gene has CDR1 SGHRS and CDR2 YFSETQ. Trimming at V came to 5 bases and at J to 4 bases, leaving 12 bases not matched to a gene. CDR3 DNA sequence: TGCGCCAGCAGTTTCTCCCCAACAGGGGGCGGCTATGGCTACACCTTC. Translating gives CASSFSPTGGGYGYTF.

The CDR3 is CASSSSGQATQYF. The CDR3 DNA sequence: TGTGCCAGCAGCTCTAGCGGGCAGGCTACGCAGTATTTT. The chain carries TRBV7-9 and TRBJ2-3; 8 nucleotides line up with TRBD2. CDR1 and CDR2 (germline): SEHNR, FQNEAQ (reference sequence). The ends lost 4 bases at V and 8 bases at J; junction bases unmatched: 5. This CDR3 is built from 13 residues.

The chain is built from TRBV12-2 and TRBJ1-1; the table's D call of TRBD1 was not tested on the DNA. TRBV12-2 is termed a pseudogene. There are 15 residues in the CDR3. CDR3 loop: CASHSEPGGRLEAFF. DNA for the CDR3: TGTGCAAGTCATAGCGAGCCAGGGGGCCGCCTTGAAGCTTTCTTT.

This clone turned up a few times. This chain connects TRBV27 to TRBJ1-2; possible D gene TRBD1, 5 bases. V was shortened by 2 bases and J by 6 bases, with 10 bases between the two germline ends. The CDR3 spans 13 residues. CDR1 and CDR2 from the germline V gene are MNHEY and SMNVEV (reference sequence). CDR3 sequence (DNA): TGTGCCAGCAGTTTACCAGGGTACGATGGCTACACCTTC. Amino acids: CASSLPGYDGYTF.

The chain uses TRBV7-6 and TRBJ1-1; 7 bases agree with TRBD1. The CDR3 has 18 amino acids. V was pared by 1 base and J by 2 bases, with 13 bases of the junction left unmatched. CDR1 is SGHVS, CDR2 FNYEAQ, per germline. The chain's CDR3 is CASSLEPAPDRVNTEAFF. The DNA for the CDR3 is TGTGCCAGCAGCTTAGAGCCCGCACCCGACAGGGTCAACACTGAAGCTTTCTTT. The full variable domain, with the rest looked up from reference TRBV7-6 and TRBJ1-1, is GAGVSQSPRYKVTKRGQDVALRCDPISGHVSLYWYRQALGQGPEFLTYFNYEAQQDKSGLPNDRFSAERPEGSISTLTIQRTEQRDSAMYRCASSLEPAPDRVNTEAFFGQGTRLTVV.

This chain uses TRBV6-6 with TRBJ2-7; D perhaps matches TRBD1 (5 bases). Germline CDR1 is MNHNY and CDR2 is SVGAGI (reference sequence). The CDR3 is made up of 12 amino acids. With 10 bases removed from V and 1 base from J, the gap between germline ends came to 11 bases. CDR3 coding DNA: TGTGCCATCAGGGATCTATCCTACGAGCAGTACTTC. It is translated as CAIRDLSYEQYF.

The rearrangement joins TRBV19 to TRBJ1-5; D not certain. This CDR3 contains 14 residues. V was cut by 8 bases and J by 4 bases, with 15 bases left in between. From germline, CDR1 is LNHDA and CDR2 SQIVND (reference sequence). CDR3 bases: TGTGCCAGTGGGTATAGGGCGGAAAATCAGCCCCAGCATTTT. The encoded protein is CASGYRAENQPQHF.

The chain couples TRBV7-8 to TRBJ1-5; D is ambiguous. The ends were cut back, 5 bases at V and 3 bases at J, with 14 bases in the middle. Germline lookup yields CDR1 SGHVS and CDR2 FQNEAQ. The CDR3 loop spans 15 amino acids. The CDR3 is CASSAKLTDNQPQHF. The DNA for the CDR3 is TGTGCCAGCAGCGCTAAACTGACCGACAATCAGCCCCAGCATTTT.

In this sample, this clone turned up once. The chain recombines TRBV7-6 with TRBJ2-1; D is uncertain. V was shortened by 5 bases and J by 5 bases, with 13 bases between the two germline ends. CDR1 is SGHVS and CDR2 is FNYEAQ in the germline V gene. This CDR3 comprises 14 residues. CDR3 bases: TGTGCCAGCAGCGCAACTCCTTTAGACAATGAGCAGTTCTTC. This translates into CASSATPLDNEQFF.

This rearrangement joins TRBV27 to TRBJ2-2; a weak D match, TRBD1 (5 bases). The CDR3 covers 15 residues. CDR1 MNHEY and CDR2 SMNVEV come from the germline V gene (reference sequence). Trimming took 2 bases from V and 8 from J, leaving 15 bases between them. CDR3 coding DNA: TGTGCCAGCAGTTTAAGGCAGGGAAGACGTGGGGAGCTGTTTTTT. Protein product: CASSLRQGRRGELFF.

For the CDR3, the DNA is TGTGCCAGCAGTTTATCAGTACAGGGGGACTACGAGCAGTACTTC. Protein product: CASSLSVQGDYEQYF. J is TRBJ2-7 and V is TRBV27; 8 bases align to TRBD1. CDR3 length equals 15 residues. The V gene end was trimmed by 0 bases and the J gene end by 3 bases; junction bases not matched to a gene: 4. The germline V gene has CDR1 MNHEY and CDR2 SMNVEV (reference sequence).

V is TRBV27 and J is TRBJ2-2; 10 bases agree with TRBD1. This CDR3 spans 16 amino acids. Germline V gene data show CDR1 as MNHEY and CDR2 as SMNVEV (reference sequence). V lost 5 bases and J lost 4; bases outside the gene matches: 7. CDR3 in DNA: TGTGCCAGCAGTCATGACAGGGGGCTGGGCACCGGGGAGCTGTTTTTT. Translated, it gives CASSHDRGLGTGELFF.

V usage is TRBV13 and J usage is TRBJ2-7; D could derive from TRBD1 or TRBD2 (5 bases each). Deletions cut 5 bases from V and 3 bases from J, with 11 bases between. CDR1 and CDR2 (germline): PRHDT, FYEKMQ (reference sequence). This CDR3 has 13 amino acids. The CDR3 protein is CASSHGAHYEQYF. CDR3 nucleotides: TGTGCCAGCAGCCACGGGGCACACTACGAGCAGTACTTC.

The chain combines TRBV29-1 with TRBJ2-2, with TRBD2 as a possible D gene (5 bases). Germline CDR1 and CDR2: SQVTM and ANQGSEA. V was clipped by 7 bases and J by 6 bases, with 15 bases between them. The CDR3 sequence is 13 residues long. CDR3 bases: TGCAGCGCCCTTGGGCTAGCTGCCGGGGAGCTGTTTTTT. Encoded protein: CSALGLAAGELFF.

The chain carries TRBV7-9 and TRBJ2-1; D is possibly TRBD1 or TRBD2 (6 bases each). Germline CDR1 reads SEHNR; CDR2 reads FQNEAQ (reference sequence). The CDR3 has 13 residues. Trimming shortened V by 5 bases and J by 9 bases, and 14 bases separated the two germline ends. As DNA, the CDR3 is TGTGCCAGCAGCCCGACAACGGGGGCTGAGCAGTTCTTC. The encoded protein is CASSPTTGAEQFF.

The rearrangement uses TRBV4-1 and TRBJ2-7, with 9 bases identical to TRBD2. CDR1 and CDR2 from the germline V gene are MGHRA and YSYEKL. The trim removed 4 bases at V and 6 bases at J, leaving 7 bases unmatched. The CDR3 loop spans 14 amino acids. The CDR3 bases are TGCGCCAGCAGCCTAGCGACTAGCGGAAGCGAGCAGTACTTC. This codes for CASSLATSGSEQYF.

The chain couples TRBV10-3 to TRBJ2-2; TRBD2 matches 7 bases. Per the germline V gene, CDR1 is ENHRY and CDR2 is SYGVKD. The CDR3 length is 22 residues. J was trimmed by 4 bases and V by 5 bases; bases with no gene match: 28. For the CDR3, the DNA is TGTGCCATCAGTTTTTTACCCACCACGACTAGCCCTAGCACAGGAGGCACCGGGGAGCTGTTTTTT. As protein: CAISFLPTTTSPSTGGTGELFF.

This chain connects TRBV7-3 to TRBJ2-3; TRBD2 is a possible D gene (5 bases). This CDR3 has 13 residues. The V end was cut by 1 base, the J end by 4 bases, with 6 bases between. Germline V gene data show CDR1 as SGHTA and CDR2 as FQGTGA. CDR3 DNA: TGTGCCAGCAGCTTAAACGGGGCAGATACGCAGTATTTT. Translating it yields CASSLNGADTQYF.

The chain uses TRBV9 and TRBJ2-7; 7 bases agree with TRBD2. The CDR3 runs to 15 residues. Germline assignment: CDR1 SGDLS and CDR2 YYNGEE. J lost 2 bases, V lost 3 bases, and 8 bases had no gene match. The CDR3 is CASSASGGAPYEQYF. DNA for the CDR3: TGTGCCAGCAGCGCTAGCGGAGGTGCCCCCTACGAGCAGTACTTC.

This chain links TRBV7-9 with TRBJ2-1; D gene uncertain. Trimming cost V 0 bases and J 5 bases, with 14 bases left between them. This CDR3 spans 16 amino acids. CDR1 and CDR2 (germline): SEHNR, FQNEAQ (reference sequence). CDR3 DNA sequence: TGTGCCAGCAGCTTAGCTCCGGGCAGTCTGGACAATGAGCAGTTCTTC. The encoded protein is CASSLAPGSLDNEQFF. Looking up the rest from reference TRBV7-9 and TRBJ2-1 gives the full variable domain: DTGVSQNPRHKITKRGQNVTFRCDPISEHNRLYWYRQTLGQGPEFLTYFQNEAQLEKSRLLSDRFSAERPKGSFSTLEIQRTEQGDSAMYLCASSLAPGSLDNEQFFGPGTRLTVL.

The chain couples TRBV7-9 to TRBJ2-7; 7 positions agree with TRBD1. The CDR3 loop spans 16 amino acids. Germline CDR1 reads SEHNR; CDR2 reads FQNEAQ (reference sequence). V gave up 4 bases and J gave up 0 bases; unmatched junction bases: 9. CDR3 sequence (DNA): TGTGCCAGCAGCTCGTTCCGACAGGGAAGCTCCTACGAGCAGTACTTC. Amino acid sequence: CASSSFRQGSSYEQYF.

This chain connects TRBV6-4 to TRBJ2-5; possibly TRBD2 for D (6 bases). V dropped 6 bases and J dropped 0 bases, with 11 bases sitting between them. Germline CDR1 is MRHNA and CDR2 is SNTAGT. The CDR3 covers 14 residues. The CDR3 region is CASRGRLDQETQYF. The CDR3, as DNA: TGTGCCAGCAGGGGAAGACTAGACCAAGAGACCCAGTACTTC.

The chain combines TRBV5-4 with TRBJ2-1; D not certain. Germline values: CDR1 SGHNT, CDR2 YYREEE (reference sequence). This CDR3 has 12 residues. V dropped 0 bases and J dropped 6 bases, with 4 bases sitting between them. CDR3 in amino acids: CASSLEFNEQFF. The CDR3, as DNA: TGTGCCAGCAGCTTGGAGTTCAATGAGCAGTTCTTC. Using reference TRBV5-4 and TRBJ2-1 for the parts outside the CDR3, the full variable domain is ETGVTQSPTHLIKTRGQQVTLRCSSQSGHNTVSWYQQALGQGPQFIFQYYREEENGRGNFPPRFSGLQFPNYSSELNVNALELDDSALYLCASSLEFNEQFFGPGTRLTVL.

V gene TRBV14 combines with J gene TRBJ1-1; possibly TRBD1 for D (6 bases). The V gene's germline CDR1 is SGHDN and CDR2 FVKESK. Trimming removed 4 bases from V and 4 bases from J, with 10 bases in between. This CDR3 comprises 13 residues. For the CDR3, the DNA is TGTGCCAGCAGCCCGAGGGGGGGCACTGAAGCTTTCTTT. Encoded protein: CASSPRGGTEAFF.

This rearrangement joins TRBV5-1 to TRBJ2-7, with D hard to call. This CDR3 is built from 13 residues. CDR1 SGHRS and CDR2 YFSETQ come from the germline V gene. The V and J ends lost 7 bases and 2 bases respectively, with 13 bases between them. For the CDR3, the DNA is TGCGCCAGCGGCCCTGGGGTAACCTACGAGCAGTACTTC. This encodes CASGPGVTYEQYF.

The J gene is TRBJ2-3, the V gene TRBV5-6, with D unresolved. Trimming took off 7 bases at V and 6 bases at J, with 9 bases between the two ends. CDR1 and CDR2 (germline): SGHDT, YYEEEE. The CDR3 is 11 residues long. CDR3 nucleotides: TGTGCCAGCGGGGTCGTCGATACGCAGTATTTT. Its protein product is CASGVVDTQYF.

The gene calls are TRBV6-5 and TRBJ2-2, with D hard to call. The CDR3 consists of 12 residues. Germline V gene data show CDR1 as MNHEY and CDR2 as SVGAGI. V lost 10 bases, J lost 6 bases, and 12 bases lay in between. The CDR3 DNA sequence: TGTGCCACCTCGATTGGGTCCGGGGAGCTGTTTTTT. It yields the protein CATSIGSGELFF.